A selection of T cell receptor beta chains follows, all from one sample in a study of CD8 T cells in Susac syndrome. A single record per CDR3 protein comes from TCRdb applying MiXCR to the immunoSEQ multiplex PCR reads. The table includes 84,000 or so distinct CDR3 sequences, 95% detected once. The sample was CD8+ T cells from PBMCs. These receptors all stem from a human donor with Susac syndrome. Each CDR3 is given with its conserved first and last residue. D genes are given only for firm matches.

-	TRBV9	14	CASSVGSGLETQYF
TRBD2	TRBV7-8	18	CASSFQREGGPAKNIQYF
-	TRBV9	14	CASSVGTGPTEAFF
-	TRBV3-1	15	CASSQDVEAADEQFF
-	TRBV27	13	CASSFDPGAEAFF
-	TRBV14	15	CASSPRGGPEETQYF
TRBD1	TRBV20-1	13	CSAAGQGADGYTF
TRBD2	TRBV2	17	CASYLGLANSGANVLTF
-	TRBV7-8	15	CASSLGGGSGNEQFF
-	TRBV7-9	15	CASSLDQEYSYEQYF
-	TRBV30	11	CAWAWGGTQFF
TRBD2	TRBV14	16	CASSQGSGRASYEQYF
-	TRBV9	14	CASSAPQGTDTQYF
TRBD2	TRBV15	16	CATSRELAGIYNEQFF
-	TRBV2	11	CASSPGPSQFF
TRBD2	TRBV5-1	17	CASSLDKAGGPTETQYF
-	TRBV9	17	CASSVGRNGRSTGELFF
-	TRBV7-3	15	CASSPSGGSSYEQYF
TRBD1	TRBV29-1	17	CSDLQPGQGGWSTEAFF
-	TRBV7-2	13	CASSWDNRYEQYF
-	TRBV30	15	CAWSLPHGQSEEAFF
-	TRBV6-5	18	CASSYSVSRTPRAYGYTF